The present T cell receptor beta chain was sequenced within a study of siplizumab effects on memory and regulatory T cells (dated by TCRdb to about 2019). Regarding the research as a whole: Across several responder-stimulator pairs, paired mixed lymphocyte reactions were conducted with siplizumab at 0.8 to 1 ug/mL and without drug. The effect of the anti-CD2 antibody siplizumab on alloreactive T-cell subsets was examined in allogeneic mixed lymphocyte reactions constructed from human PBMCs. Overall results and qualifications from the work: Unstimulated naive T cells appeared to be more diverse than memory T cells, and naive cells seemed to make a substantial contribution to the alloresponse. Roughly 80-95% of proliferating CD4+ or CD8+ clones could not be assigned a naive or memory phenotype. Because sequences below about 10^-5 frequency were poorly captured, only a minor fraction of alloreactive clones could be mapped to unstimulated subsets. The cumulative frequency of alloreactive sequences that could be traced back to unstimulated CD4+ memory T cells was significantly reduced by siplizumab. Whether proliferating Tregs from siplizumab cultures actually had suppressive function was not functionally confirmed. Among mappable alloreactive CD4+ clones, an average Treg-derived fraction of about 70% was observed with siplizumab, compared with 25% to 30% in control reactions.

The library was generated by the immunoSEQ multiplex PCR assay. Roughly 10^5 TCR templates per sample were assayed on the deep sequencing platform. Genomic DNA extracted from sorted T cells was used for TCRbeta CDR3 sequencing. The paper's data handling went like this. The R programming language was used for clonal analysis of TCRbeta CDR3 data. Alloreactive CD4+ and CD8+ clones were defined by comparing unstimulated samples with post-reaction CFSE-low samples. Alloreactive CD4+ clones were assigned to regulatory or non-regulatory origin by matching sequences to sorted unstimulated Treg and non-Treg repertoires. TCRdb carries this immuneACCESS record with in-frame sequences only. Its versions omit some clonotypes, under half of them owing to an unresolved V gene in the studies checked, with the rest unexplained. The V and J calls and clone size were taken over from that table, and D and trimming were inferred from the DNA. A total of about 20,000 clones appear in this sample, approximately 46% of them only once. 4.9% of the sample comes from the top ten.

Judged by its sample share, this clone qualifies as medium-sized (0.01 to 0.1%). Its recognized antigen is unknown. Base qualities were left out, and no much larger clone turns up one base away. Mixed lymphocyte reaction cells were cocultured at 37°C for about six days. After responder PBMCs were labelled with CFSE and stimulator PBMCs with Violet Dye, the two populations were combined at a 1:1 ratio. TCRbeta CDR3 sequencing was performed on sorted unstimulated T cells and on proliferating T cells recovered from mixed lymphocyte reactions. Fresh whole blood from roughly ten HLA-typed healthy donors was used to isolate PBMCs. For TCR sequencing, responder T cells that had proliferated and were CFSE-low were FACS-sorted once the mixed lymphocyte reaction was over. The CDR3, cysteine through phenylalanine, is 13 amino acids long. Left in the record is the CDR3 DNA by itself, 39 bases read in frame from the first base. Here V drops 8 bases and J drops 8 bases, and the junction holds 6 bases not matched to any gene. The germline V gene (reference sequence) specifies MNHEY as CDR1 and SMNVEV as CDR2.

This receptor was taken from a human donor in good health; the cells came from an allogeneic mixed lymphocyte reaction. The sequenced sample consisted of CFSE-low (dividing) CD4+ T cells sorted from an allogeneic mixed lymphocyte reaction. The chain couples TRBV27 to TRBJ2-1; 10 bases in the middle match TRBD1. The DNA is TGTGCCAGCGGAAGACAGGGGGCCTATGAGCAGTTCTTC. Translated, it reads CASGRQGAYEQFF.